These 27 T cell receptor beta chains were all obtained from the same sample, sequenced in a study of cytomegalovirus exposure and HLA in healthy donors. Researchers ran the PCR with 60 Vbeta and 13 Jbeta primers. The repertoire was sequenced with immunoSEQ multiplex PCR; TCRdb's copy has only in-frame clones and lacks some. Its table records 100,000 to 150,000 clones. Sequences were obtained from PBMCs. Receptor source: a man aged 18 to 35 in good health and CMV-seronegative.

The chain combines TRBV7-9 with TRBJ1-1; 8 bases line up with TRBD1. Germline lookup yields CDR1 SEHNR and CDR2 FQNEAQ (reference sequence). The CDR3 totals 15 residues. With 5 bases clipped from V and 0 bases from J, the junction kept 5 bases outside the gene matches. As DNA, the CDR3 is TGTGCCAGCAGCCAAACGACAGGGGTGAACACTGAAGCTTTCTTT. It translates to CASSQTTGVNTEAFF.

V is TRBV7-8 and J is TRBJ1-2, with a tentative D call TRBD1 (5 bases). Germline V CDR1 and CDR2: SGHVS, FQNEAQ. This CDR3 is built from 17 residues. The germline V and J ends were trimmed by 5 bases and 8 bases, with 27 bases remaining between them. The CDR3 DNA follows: TGTGCCAGCAGCCCCACGCATGGTTTAGAAGGGGTGGGAGGCTACACCTTC. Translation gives CASSPTHGLEGVGGYTF.

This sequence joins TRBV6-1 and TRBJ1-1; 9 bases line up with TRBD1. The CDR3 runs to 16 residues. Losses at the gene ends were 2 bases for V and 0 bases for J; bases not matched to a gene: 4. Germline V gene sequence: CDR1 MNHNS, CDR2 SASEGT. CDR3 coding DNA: TGTGCCAGCAGTGAAAACAGGGGGCTGGTGAACACTGAAGCTTTCTTT. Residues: CASSENRGLVNTEAFF.

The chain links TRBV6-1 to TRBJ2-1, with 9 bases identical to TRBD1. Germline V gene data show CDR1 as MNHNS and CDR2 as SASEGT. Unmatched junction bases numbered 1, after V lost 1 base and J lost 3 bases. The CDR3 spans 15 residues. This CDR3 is CASSEETGGYNEQFF. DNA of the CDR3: TGTGCCAGCAGTGAAGAGACAGGGGGCTACAATGAGCAGTTCTTC.

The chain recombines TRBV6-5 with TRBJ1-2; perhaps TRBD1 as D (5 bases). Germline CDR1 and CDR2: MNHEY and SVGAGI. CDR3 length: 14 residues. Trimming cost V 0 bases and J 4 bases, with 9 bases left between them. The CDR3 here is CASSYSQAPYGYTF. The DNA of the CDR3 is TGTGCCAGCAGTTACTCACAGGCTCCCTATGGCTACACCTTC.

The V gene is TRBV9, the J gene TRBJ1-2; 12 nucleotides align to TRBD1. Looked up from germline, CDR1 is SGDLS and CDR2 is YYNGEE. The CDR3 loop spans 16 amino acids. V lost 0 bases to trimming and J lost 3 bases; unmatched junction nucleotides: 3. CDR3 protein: CASSVAGTGGDYGYTF. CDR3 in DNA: TGTGCCAGCAGCGTAGCAGGGACAGGGGGCGACTATGGCTACACCTTC.

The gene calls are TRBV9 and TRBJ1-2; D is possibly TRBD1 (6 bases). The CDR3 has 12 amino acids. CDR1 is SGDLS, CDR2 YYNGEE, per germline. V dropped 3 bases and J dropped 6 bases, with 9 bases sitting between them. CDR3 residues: CASSGGGHGYTF. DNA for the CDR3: TGTGCCAGCAGCGGAGGGGGTCATGGCTACACCTTC.

The CDR3 coding sequence is TGTGCCTGGAGTTCGTTCAGGGGGCTGCGCGGCTACACCTTC. Its translation is CAWSSFRGLRGYTF. V usage is TRBV30 and J usage is TRBJ1-2; 8 nucleotides line up with TRBD1. The CDR3 consists of 14 residues. The trim removed 2 bases at V and 8 bases at J, leaving 10 bases unmatched. CDR1 and CDR2 (germline): GTSNPN, SVGIG (reference sequence).

The CDR3 protein is CASSRSGTSGTRYQETQYF. CDR3 DNA sequence: TGTGCCAGCAGTCGGTCCGGGACTAGCGGGACTCGGTACCAAGAGACCCAGTACTTC. The J gene is TRBJ2-5, the V gene TRBV27; 13 bases agree with TRBD2. This CDR3 region has 19 residues. Trimming removed 5 bases from V and 0 bases from J; junction bases left unmatched: 12. The V gene's germline CDR1 is MNHEY and CDR2 SMNVEV (reference sequence).

The CDR3: CASSTNSSPGYEQYF. The CDR3 coding sequence is TGTGCCAGCAGTACCAATAGTTCTCCGGGCTACGAGCAGTACTTC. The chain joins TRBV28 to TRBJ2-7; unclear D gene. Germline CDR1 is MDHEN and CDR2 is SYDVKM. V gave up 5 bases and J gave up 3 bases, with 17 bases separating them. The CDR3 runs 15 residues.

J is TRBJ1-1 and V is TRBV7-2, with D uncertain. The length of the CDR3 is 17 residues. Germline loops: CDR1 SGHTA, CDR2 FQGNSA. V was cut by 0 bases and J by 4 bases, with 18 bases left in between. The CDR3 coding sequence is TGTGCCAGCAGCTTAGCCACTGGAGCCGCTAGTATCACTGAAGCTTTCTTT. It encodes CASSLATGAASITEAFF.

CDR3 region: CASSVALGGPQFF. The CDR3 DNA sequence: TGTGCCAGCAGCGTAGCTCTCGGGGGGCCGCAGTTCTTC. The rearrangement links TRBV9 to TRBJ2-1, with D possibly TRBD2 on 7 matching bases. Trimming shortened V by 0 bases and J by 12 bases, and 13 bases separated the two germline ends. Germline loops: CDR1 SGDLS, CDR2 YYNGEE. The CDR3 consists of 13 residues.

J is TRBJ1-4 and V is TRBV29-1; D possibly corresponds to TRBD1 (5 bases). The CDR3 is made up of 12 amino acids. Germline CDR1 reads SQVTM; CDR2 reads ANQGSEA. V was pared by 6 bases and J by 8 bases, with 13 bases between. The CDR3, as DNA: TGCAGCGTCTCTTCAGGGTACGAAAAACTGTTTTTT. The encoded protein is CSVSSGYEKLFF. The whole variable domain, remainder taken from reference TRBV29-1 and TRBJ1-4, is SAVISQKPSRDICQRGTSLTIQCQVDSQVTMMFWYRQQPGQSLTLIATANQGSEATYESGFVIDKFPISRPNLTFSTLTVSNMSPEDSSIYLCSVSSGYEKLFFGSGTQLSVL.

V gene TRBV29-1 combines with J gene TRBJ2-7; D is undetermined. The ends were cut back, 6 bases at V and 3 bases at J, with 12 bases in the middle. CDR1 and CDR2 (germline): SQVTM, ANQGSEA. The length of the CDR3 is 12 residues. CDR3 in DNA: TGCAGCGTCATTTTGGGCAGCTACGAGCAGTACTTC. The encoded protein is CSVILGSYEQYF.

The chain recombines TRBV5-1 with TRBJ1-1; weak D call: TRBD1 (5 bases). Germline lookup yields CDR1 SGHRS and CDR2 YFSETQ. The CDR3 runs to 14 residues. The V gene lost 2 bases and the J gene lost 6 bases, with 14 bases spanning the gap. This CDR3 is CASSFGGGGPEAFF. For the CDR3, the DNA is TGCGCCAGCAGCTTTGGGGGAGGAGGCCCTGAAGCTTTCTTT.

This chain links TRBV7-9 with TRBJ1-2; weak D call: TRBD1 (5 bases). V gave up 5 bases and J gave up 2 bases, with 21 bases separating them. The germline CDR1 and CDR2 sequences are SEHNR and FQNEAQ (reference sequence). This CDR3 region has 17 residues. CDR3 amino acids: CASSQWAVDGGNYGYTF. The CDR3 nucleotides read TGTGCCAGCAGCCAATGGGCCGTAGACGGGGGGAACTATGGCTACACCTTC.

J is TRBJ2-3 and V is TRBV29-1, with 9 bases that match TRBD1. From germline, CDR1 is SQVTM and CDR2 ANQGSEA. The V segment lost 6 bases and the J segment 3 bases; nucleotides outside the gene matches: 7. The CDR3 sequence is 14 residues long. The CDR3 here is CSVTDRGRTDTQYF. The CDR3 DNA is TGCAGCGTGACGGACAGGGGTCGGACAGATACGCAGTATTTT.

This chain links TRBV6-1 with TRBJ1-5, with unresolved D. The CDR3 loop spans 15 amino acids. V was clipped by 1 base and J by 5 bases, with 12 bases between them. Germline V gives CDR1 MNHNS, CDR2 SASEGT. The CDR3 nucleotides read TGTGCCAGCAGTGAAGGTTTGCCAGACTATCAGCCCCAGCATTTT. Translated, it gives CASSEGLPDYQPQHF.

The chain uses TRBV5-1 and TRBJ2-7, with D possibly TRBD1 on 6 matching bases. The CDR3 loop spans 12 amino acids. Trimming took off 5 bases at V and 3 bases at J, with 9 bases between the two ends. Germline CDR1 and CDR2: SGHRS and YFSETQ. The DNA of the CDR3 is TGCGCCAGCAGACAGGGACACTACGAGCAGTACTTC. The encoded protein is CASRQGHYEQYF. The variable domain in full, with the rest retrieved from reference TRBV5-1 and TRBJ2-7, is KAGVTQTPRYLIKTRGQQVTLSCSPISGHRSVSWYQQTPGQGLQFLFEYFSETQRNKGNFPGRFSGRQFSNSRSEMNVSTLELGDSALYLCASRQGHYEQYFGPGTRLTVT.

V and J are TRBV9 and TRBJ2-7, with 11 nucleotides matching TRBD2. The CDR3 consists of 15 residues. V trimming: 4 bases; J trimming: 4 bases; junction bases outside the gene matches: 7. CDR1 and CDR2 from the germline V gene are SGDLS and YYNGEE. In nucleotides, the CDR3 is TGTGCCAGCAGCCCTCTAGCGGGAGGCCCGTACGAGCAGTACTTC. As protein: CASSPLAGGPYEQYF. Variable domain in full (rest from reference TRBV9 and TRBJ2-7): DSGVTQTPKHLITATGQRVTLRCSPRSGDLSVYWYQQSLDQGLQFLIQYYNGEERAKGNILERFSAQQFPDLHSELNLSSLELGDSALYFCASSPLAGGPYEQYFGPGTRLTVT.

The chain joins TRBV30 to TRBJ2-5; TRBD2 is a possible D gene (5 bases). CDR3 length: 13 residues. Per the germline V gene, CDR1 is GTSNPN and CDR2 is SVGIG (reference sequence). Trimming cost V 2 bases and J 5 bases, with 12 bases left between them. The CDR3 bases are TGTGCCTGGAGTAGAGAGGGTCGGGAGACCCAGTACTTC. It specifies CAWSREGRETQYF.

CDR3 sequence reads: CASSPYPDGDRTGELFF. CDR3 DNA: TGCGCCAGCAGCCCCTATCCTGACGGAGATAGGACCGGGGAGCTGTTTTTT. The chain recombines TRBV5-1 with TRBJ2-2, with D uncertain. This CDR3 contains 17 residues. Trimming removed 4 bases at V and 5 bases at J, with 21 bases between. CDR1 is SGHRS and CDR2 is YFSETQ in the germline V gene. Full variable domain (rest looked up from reference TRBV5-1 and TRBJ2-2): KAGVTQTPRYLIKTRGQQVTLSCSPISGHRSVSWYQQTPGQGLQFLFEYFSETQRNKGNFPGRFSGRQFSNSRSEMNVSTLELGDSALYLCASSPYPDGDRTGELFFGEGSRLTVL.

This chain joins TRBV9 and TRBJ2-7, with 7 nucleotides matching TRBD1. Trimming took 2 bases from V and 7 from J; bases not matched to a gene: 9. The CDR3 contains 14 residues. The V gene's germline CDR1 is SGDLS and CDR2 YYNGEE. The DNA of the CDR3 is TGTGCCAGCAGCGTTGGGGACAGCCCGGGGGAGCAGTACTTC. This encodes CASSVGDSPGEQYF.

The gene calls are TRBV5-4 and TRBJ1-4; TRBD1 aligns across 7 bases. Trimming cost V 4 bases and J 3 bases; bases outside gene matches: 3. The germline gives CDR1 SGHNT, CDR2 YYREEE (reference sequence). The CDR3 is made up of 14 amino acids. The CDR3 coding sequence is TGTGCCAGCAGCACAGGGGTTTCTAATGAAAAACTGTTTTTT. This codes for CASSTGVSNEKLFF.

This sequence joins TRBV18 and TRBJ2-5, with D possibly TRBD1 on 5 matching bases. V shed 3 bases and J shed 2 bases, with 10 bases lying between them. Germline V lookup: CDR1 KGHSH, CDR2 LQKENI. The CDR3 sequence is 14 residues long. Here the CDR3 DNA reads TGTGCCAGCTCACCGTCAGGGTTACAAGAGACCCAGTACTTC. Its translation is CASSPSGLQETQYF.

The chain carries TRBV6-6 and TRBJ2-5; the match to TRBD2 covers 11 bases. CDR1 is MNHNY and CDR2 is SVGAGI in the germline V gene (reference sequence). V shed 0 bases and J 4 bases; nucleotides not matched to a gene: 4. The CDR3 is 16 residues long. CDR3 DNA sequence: TGTGCCAGCAGTTACTCCCCCGGACTAGCGGGAGAGACCCAGTACTTC. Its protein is CASSYSPGLAGETQYF.

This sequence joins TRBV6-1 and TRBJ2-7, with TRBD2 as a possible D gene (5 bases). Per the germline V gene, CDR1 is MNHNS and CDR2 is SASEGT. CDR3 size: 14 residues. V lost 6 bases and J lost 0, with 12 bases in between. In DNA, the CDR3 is TGTGCCAGCAGAGCGGCTGTAAGCTCCTACGAGCAGTACTTC. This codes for CASRAAVSSYEQYF.